This T cell receptor beta chain is drawn from a study of OX40 agonist ivuxolimab in advanced cancers. Regarding the complete study: Ivuxolimab was an agonistic, fully human IgG2 monoclonal antibody directed against OX40 (CD134), a costimulatory receptor. Of the 50 or so patients in dose escalation, around 20 had hepatocellular carcinoma, some 15 had melanoma, 9 had renal cell carcinoma and 9 had head and neck cancer. Prior anti-PD-1, anti-PD-L1 or anti-CTLA-4 therapy was permitted, and checkpoint inhibitors had been received by about two fifths of dose-escalation patients. The monotherapy dose-escalation portion (N of about 50 patients) of the phase I ivuxolimab trial is reported in the paper. In the dose-escalation cohort, nearly 85% of patients were male, and the mean age was approximately 60 years with a range of roughly 20 to 80. Partial responses occurred in three dose-escalation patients: two with cutaneous melanoma and one with hepatocellular carcinoma. Intravenous ivuxolimab was administered to patients every 2 weeks at six dose levels: 0.01, 0.1, 0.3, 1.5, 3 and 10 mg/kg. Peripheral TCRbeta sequencing aimed to test whether ivuxolimab altered TCR sequence diversity and caused clonal T-cell expansion. Paper-wide results and their limitations: After ivuxolimab, more expanded clones were found on average in CD8+ T cells than in CD4+ T cells. Partial responders in the 0.1-3.0 mg/kg groups had among the lowest normalized peripheral clonal expansion, especially among CD8+ T cells. Low levels of normalized T-cell clonal expansion were also seen in some patients who did not respond. Clonal expansion of both CD4+ and CD8+ blood T cells was observed from baseline to week 6 at doses 0.1 to 3.0 mg/kg. Which antigens the clonally expanded peripheral T cells were specific for was not determined.

Genomic DNA was extracted from sorted cells for sequencing of the TCRbeta CDR3 region. TCRbeta CDR3 regions were sequenced using the immunoSEQ Assay. Drawn from immuneACCESS, this table holds only the in-frame rearrangements with V and J called that TCRdb kept. Clones are partly lost; checked studies trace under half to an unresolved V gene and leave the rest unexplained. For this sample the table gives 90,000 to 120,000 clones, of which 80% to 95% were detected only once. The ten largest account for over 0.6% of the sample. Of note for this clone: Its specific antigen is unknown. The record has no base qualities; no much larger clone is one base away.

Patients with a history of autoimmune disease or receiving systemic immunosuppression were excluded from the trial. In every dose cohort, peripheral blood was drawn for TCR sequencing at baseline, cycle 4 day 1, and cycle 7 day 1. The samples were drawn from a first-in-human, open-label, multicenter phase I dose-escalation trial of ivuxolimab. Adults with locally advanced or metastatic melanoma, renal cell, hepatocellular, or head and neck squamous cell carcinoma were enrolled in the trial. CD4+ and CD8+ T cells were sorted separately from peripheral blood before TCR sequencing. The CDR3 holds 11 amino acids from the cysteine to the phenylalanine. The CDR3 DNA has 33 bases and is translated from base 1. Per the germline V gene (reference sequence), MNHNY is the CDR1 and SVGAGI is the CDR2. From V the trimming removes 5 bases and from J it removes 15 bases, while the gene matches leave 6 bases of the junction unaccounted for.

This receptor was identified in an adult with an advanced solid tumor such as melanoma, head and neck, liver or kidney cancer. The starting material was CD4+ or CD8+ T cells sorted from blood, obtained in a trial of the OX40 agonist ivuxolimab. Recombination linked TRBV6-6 to TRBJ1-5, and TRBD1 aligns with 8 junction nucleotides. The DNA sequence is TGTGCCAGCAGTCTGGACAGGGTACCGCATTTT. It translates as CASSLDRVPHF.